What follows describes a single T cell receptor beta chain. Its specificity is not known. These data come from a study of blood T cells in healthy people across ages. Overall study findings and caveats: Donors of long life had a larger count of naive CD4+ cells and greater diversity than aged donors.

CDR1 is MGHRA, CDR2 YSYEKL, per germline. With 4 bases clipped from V and 5 bases from J, the junction kept 8 bases outside the gene matches. This CDR3 region has 16 residues. Together with a sample-barcoded 5' primer, a J-beta primer mix was included in a second PCR lasting about 6 to 12 cycles. TCRdb passed the 5' RACE reads through MiXCR, listing each CDR3 protein once. The sample lists roughly 1 million distinct CDR3 sequences; about 23% were seen once. These sequences were also reported in another study, on T cells of mothers and their children. From that study: TCR recombination output is shaped by thymic selection similarly in related and unrelated pairs.

The rearrangement links TRBV4-1 to TRBJ2-5, with 12 bases identical to TRBD1. Sequencing was performed on blood. This sequence was found in a girl aged 2-10 years in good health. The CDR3 loop is CASSPTRGQGAETQYF. CDR3 sequence (DNA): TGCGCCAGCAGCCCTACGAGGGGACAGGGGGCTGAGACCCAGTACTTC.